Below, one T cell receptor (beta chain) is given with its context. Its antigen is unknown. Germline loops: CDR1 SGHAT, CDR2 FQNNGV. Trimming stripped 1 base from V and 6 bases from J, with 9 bases between. The CDR3 has 14 amino acids. Controls came from buffy coats of healthy blood donors. This record belongs to a study of STAT5B mutations in CD4+ large granular lymphocyte leukemia. Study in general: Healthy donors showed HLA-associated enrichment of the CDR3 'QG' motif.

Libraries were prepared by immunoSEQ multiplex PCR; TCRdb keeps only in-frame clonotypes and omits some of them. The table shows some 34,000 clones, with about 74% occurring only once. Study observations and caveats: TRBV06-family usage was enriched in top patient clones (8/27) versus controls (2/35). Main leukemic clonotypes were patient-specific, but more than 20% appeared at low frequency elsewhere.

This TCR came from a human donor in good health. Sequencing was performed on CD4+ T cells from blood buffy coats. This rearrangement joins TRBV11-2 to TRBJ2-2; no clear D. The DNA for the CDR3 is TGTGCCAGCAGCTTAGGCCTTGCGTCCGGGGAGCTGTTTTTT. Translated: CASSLGLASGELFF.